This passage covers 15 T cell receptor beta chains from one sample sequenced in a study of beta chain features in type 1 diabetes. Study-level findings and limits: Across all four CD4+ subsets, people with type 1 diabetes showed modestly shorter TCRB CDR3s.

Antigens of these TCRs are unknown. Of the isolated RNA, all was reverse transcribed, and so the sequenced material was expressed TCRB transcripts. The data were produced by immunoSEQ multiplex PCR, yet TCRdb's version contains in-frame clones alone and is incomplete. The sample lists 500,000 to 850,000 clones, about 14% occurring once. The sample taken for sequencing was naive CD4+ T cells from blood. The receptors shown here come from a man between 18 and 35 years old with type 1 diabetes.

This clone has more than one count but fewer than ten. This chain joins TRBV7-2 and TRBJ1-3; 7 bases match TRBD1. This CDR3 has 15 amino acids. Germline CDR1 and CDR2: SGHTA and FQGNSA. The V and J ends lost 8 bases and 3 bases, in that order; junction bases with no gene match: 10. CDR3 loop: CASGDRAYGGNTIYF. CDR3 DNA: TGTGCCAGCGGAGACAGGGCCTATGGTGGAAACACCATATATTTT.

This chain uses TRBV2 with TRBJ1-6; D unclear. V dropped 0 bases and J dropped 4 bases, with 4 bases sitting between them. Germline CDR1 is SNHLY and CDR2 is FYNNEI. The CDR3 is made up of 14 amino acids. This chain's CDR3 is CASSEAQYNSPLHF. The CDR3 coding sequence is TGTGCCAGCAGTGAAGCACAGTATAATTCACCCCTCCACTTT.

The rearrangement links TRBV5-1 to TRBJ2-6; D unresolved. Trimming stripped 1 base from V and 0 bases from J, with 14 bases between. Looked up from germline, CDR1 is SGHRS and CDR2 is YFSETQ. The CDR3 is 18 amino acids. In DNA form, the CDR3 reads TGCGCCAGCAGCTTGACAGAAGTCGGGTCCTCTGGGGCCAACGTCCTGACTTTC. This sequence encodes CASSLTEVGSSGANVLTF.

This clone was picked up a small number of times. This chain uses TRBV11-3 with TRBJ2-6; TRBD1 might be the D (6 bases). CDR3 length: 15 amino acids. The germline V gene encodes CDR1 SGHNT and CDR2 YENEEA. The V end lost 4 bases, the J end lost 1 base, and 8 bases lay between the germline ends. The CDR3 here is CASSSTGSGANVLTF. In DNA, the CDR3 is TGTGCCAGCAGCTCTACAGGGTCTGGGGCCAACGTCCTGACTTTC.

The CDR3, as DNA: TGTGCCACCAGCCCGCGCCAAACTGTGAACACTGAAGCTTTCTTT. Amino acids: CATSPRQTVNTEAFF. The rearrangement joins TRBV15 to TRBJ1-1; no reliable D call. The CDR3 length is 15 residues. Looked up from germline, CDR1 is LNHNV and CDR2 is YYDKDF (reference sequence). The V end lost 5 bases, the J end lost 0 bases, and 13 bases lay between the germline ends.

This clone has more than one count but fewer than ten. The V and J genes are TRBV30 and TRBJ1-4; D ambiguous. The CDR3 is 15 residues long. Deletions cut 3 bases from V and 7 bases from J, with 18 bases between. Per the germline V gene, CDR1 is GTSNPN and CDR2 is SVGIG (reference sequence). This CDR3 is CAWSRDTSISEKLFF. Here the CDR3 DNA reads TGTGCCTGGAGCCGAGACACATCCATATCTGAAAAACTGTTTTTT.

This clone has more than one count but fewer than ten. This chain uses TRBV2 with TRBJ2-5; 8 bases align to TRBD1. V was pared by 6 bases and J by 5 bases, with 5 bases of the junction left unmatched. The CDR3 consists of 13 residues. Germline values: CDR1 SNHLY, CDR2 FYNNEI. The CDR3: CASRLDRVETQYF. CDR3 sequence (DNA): TGTGCCAGCAGGTTGGACAGGGTGGAGACCCAGTACTTC. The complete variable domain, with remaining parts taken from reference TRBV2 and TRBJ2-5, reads EPEVTQTPSHQVTQMGQEVILRCVPISNHLYFYWYRQILGQKVEFLVSFYNNEISEKSEIFDDQFSVERPDGSNFTLKIRSTKLEDSAMYFCASRLDRVETQYFGPGTRLLVL.

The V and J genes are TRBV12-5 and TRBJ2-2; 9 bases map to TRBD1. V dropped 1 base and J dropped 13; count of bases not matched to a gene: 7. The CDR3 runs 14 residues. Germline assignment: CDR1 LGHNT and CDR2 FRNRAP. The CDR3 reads CASGLGTGGQGLFF. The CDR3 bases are TGTGCTAGTGGTTTGGGAACAGGGGGCCAGGGGCTGTTTTTT.

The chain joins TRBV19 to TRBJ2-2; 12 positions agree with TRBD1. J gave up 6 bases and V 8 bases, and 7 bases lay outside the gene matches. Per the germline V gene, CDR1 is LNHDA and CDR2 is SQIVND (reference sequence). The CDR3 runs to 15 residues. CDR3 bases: TGTGCCAGTCTACCCGGGACAGGGGGCCCCGGGGAGCTGTTTTTT. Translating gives CASLPGTGGPGELFF.

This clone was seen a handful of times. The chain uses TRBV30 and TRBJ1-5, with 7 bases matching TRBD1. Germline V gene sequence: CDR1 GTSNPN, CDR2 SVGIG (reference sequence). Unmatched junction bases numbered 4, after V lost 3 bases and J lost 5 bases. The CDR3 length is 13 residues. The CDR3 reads CAWREGAHQPQHF. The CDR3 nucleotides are TGTGCCTGGAGGGAGGGGGCGCATCAGCCCCAGCATTTT. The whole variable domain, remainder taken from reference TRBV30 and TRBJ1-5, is SQTIHQWPATLVQPVGSPLSLECTVEGTSNPNLYWYRQAAGRGLQLLFYSVGIGQISSEVPQNLSASRPQDRQFILSSKKLLLSDSGFYLCAWREGAHQPQHFGDGTRLSIL.

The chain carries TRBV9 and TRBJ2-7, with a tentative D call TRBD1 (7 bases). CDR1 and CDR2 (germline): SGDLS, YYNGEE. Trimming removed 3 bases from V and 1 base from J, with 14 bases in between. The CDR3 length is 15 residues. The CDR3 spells CASSAGGDSSYEQYF. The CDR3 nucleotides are TGTGCCAGCAGCGCAGGAGGGGACAGTTCCTACGAGCAGTACTTC.

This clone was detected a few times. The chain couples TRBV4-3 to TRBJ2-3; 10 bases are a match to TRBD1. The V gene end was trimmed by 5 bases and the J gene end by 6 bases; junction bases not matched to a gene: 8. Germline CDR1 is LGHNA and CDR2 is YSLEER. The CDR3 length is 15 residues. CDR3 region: CASSSRDRGVDTQYF. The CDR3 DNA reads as TGCGCCAGCAGCTCCCGGGACAGGGGTGTGGATACGCAGTATTTT.

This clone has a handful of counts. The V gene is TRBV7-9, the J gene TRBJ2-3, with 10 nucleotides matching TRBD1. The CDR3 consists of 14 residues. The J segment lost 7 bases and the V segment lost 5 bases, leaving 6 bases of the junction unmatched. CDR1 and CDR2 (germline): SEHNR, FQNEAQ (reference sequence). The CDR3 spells CASSRQGAGHTQYF. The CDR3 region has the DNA TGTGCCAGCAGCCGACAGGGGGCAGGGCATACGCAGTATTTT.

CDR3 residues: CAGSGTSRGEQFF. The CDR3 DNA follows: TGTGCCGGATCCGGGACATCGAGAGGGGAGCAGTTCTTC. This chain links TRBV30 with TRBJ2-1; D perhaps matches TRBD1 (6 bases). V lost 8 bases, J lost 10 bases, and 21 bases lay in between. The CDR3 is 13 amino acids. Germline V gene lookup returns CDR1 GTSNPN and CDR2 SVGIG (reference sequence).

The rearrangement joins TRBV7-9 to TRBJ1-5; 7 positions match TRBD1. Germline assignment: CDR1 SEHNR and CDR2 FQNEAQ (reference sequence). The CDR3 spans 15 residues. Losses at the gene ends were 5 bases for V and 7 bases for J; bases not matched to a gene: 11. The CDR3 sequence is CASSPKGAGGQPQHF. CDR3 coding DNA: TGTGCCAGCAGCCCCAAGGGGGCAGGAGGACAGCCCCAGCATTTT.